The clone carrying this T cell receptor (beta chain) was counted only a few times. The antigen remains undetermined. 5'RACE with constant-segment primers yielded barcoded, UMI-tagged TCR alpha and TCR beta cDNA libraries. TCRdb recomputed calls from the 5' RACE reads with MiXCR, one row per CDR3 protein. The sample includes 400,000 to 450,000 distinct CDR3 sequences, roughly 18% of them seen just once. From germline, CDR1 is LGHNA and CDR2 YSLEER. This CDR3 contains 14 residues. The V end was cut by 1 base, the J end by 5 bases, with 10 bases between. The entry originates in a study of T-cell memory formation after mild COVID-19. Study results and caveats: The SARS-CoV-2 specificity of second-wave clones reaching peak at day 37 remained unverified. CM and EM subsets held most contracting CD4+ clones; EMRA held CD8+ ones. Balance between CD4 and CD8 was seen in clones contracting day 15 to 85, and a CD4+ lean was seen in later expanders.

This rearrangement joins TRBV4-3 to TRBJ2-3; no clear D. Sequencing input: PBMCs or a T cell subset sorted from them (not recorded which). This TCR was sampled from a man younger than 35 who had mild COVID-19 (a few samples of this study predate the infection). Cell type and time point are not known. CDR3 nucleotides: TGCGCCAGCAGCCAAGGCCCCAGTGTAGATACGCAGTATTTT. Translating it yields CASSQGPSVDTQYF.